The clone carrying this T cell receptor beta chain was counted ten times or more. Its cognate antigen is unknown. The sample belongs to a study of regulatory T cells in long-lasting Graves disease. Study-wide findings and caveats: Only a small sample size was used, which may have cut accuracy.

Arm-PCR of CDR3 regions and iRepertoire HTBI primers were used to build TCR beta libraries. A single record per CDR3 protein comes from TCRdb applying MiXCR to the multiplex PCR reads. The table includes approximately 310,000 distinct CDR3 sequences, 15% to 20% detected once. Time point: newly diagnosed GD, antithyroid drugs for less than 3 months. PBMC-derived RNA was used for the TCR library. EDTA tubes collected around 10 milliliters of peripheral blood. Here the sequenced sample was peripheral blood mononuclear cells (PBMCs), taken at new diagnosis, from a patient treated with antithyroid drugs. This sequence was found in a female donor with Graves disease.

Written as DNA, the CDR3 is TGTGCCAGTAGCCGGGCGACTAGCGGGAGGTACGAGCAGTACTTC. It yields the protein CASSRATSGRYEQYF. This chain links TRBV19 with TRBJ2-7, with TRBD2 matching 13 bases. J gave up 4 bases and V 6 bases, and 6 bases lay outside the gene matches. CDR1 is LNHDA, CDR2 SQIVND, per germline (reference sequence). This CDR3 spans 15 amino acids. Complete variable domain (other parts from reference TRBV19 and TRBJ2-7): DGGITQSPKYLFRKEGQNVTLSCEQNLNHDAMYWYRQDPGQGLRLIYYSQIVNDFQKGDIAEGYSVSREKKESFPLTVTSAQKNPTAFYLCASSRATSGRYEQYFGPGTRLTVT.